This paragraph covers one T cell receptor (beta chain) sequence. Its specificity is unknown. These data come from a study of T cell responses to AZD1222 COVID-19 vaccine. Study context: Investigators merged groups given second doses at roughly 4 or roughly 12 weeks. Notes on the study in general: Sampling that yielded the repertoires occurred only after the peak T cell response. The sample set comprised mostly white British donors with more females, and clonal diversity was possibly underestimated. Nearly half of the spike-specific TCRs reportedly recognize variant regions that carry no mutations.

Sequencing used immunoSEQ multiplex PCR; TCRdb keeps in-frame clones, though not all of them. The sample lists about 180,000 clones, roughly 91% occurring once. Germline V CDR1 and CDR2: SGHTA, FQGTGA. The CDR3 runs to 15 residues. Germline trimming cut 5 bases from V and 3 bases from J; bases unmatched to any gene: 7. The sequence was obtained from an adult in good health. The sequenced sample was peripheral blood, obtained on day 0 of AZD1222 vaccination. The chain joins TRBV7-3 to TRBJ2-3; 8 bases match TRBD2. The CDR3 bases are TGTGCCAGCAGCCCGGGGGGGGGCGGTACAGATACGCAGTATTTT. It is translated as CASSPGGGGTDTQYF.